This T cell receptor beta chain is from a study of T-cell memory formation after mild COVID-19. TCRdb used MiXCR to reprocess the 5' RACE reads, holding one entry per CDR3 protein. Counted here are more than 120,000 distinct CDR3 sequences, about 6% occurring once; the ten biggest clones make up about 2%. This clonotype was observed a few times. The CDR3 is 14 amino acids. V was pared by 3 bases and J by 4 bases, with 12 bases between. This chain connects TRBV12-3 or TRBV12-4 to TRBJ1-2, with D unclear. The source of this sequence is an adult woman who had mild COVID-19 (a few samples of this study predate the infection). Cell type and time point are not known. The sample was PBMCs or a T cell subset sorted from them (not recorded which). CDR3 DNA sequence: TGTGCCAGCAGTTTGACGGCGACCCGCTATGGCTACACCTTC. Translated, it gives CASSLTATRYGYTF.